A selection of T cell receptor beta chains follows, all from one sample in a study of blood T cells in healthy people across ages. TCRdb re-called the 5' RACE reads through MiXCR, storing one row per CDR3 protein. The table lists 650,000 to 1,000,000 distinct CDR3 sequences, 35% to 50% of them singletons. Sequences were obtained from blood. Every receptor here comes from a man aged 80 or over in good health. CDR3s include the opening cysteine and the closing phenylalanine or tryptophan. Each record gives: V gene, clone size, D gene, J gene, CDR3 DNA, CDR3 protein. The D gene is left open where the match is weak. A row's size may be missing; if present it is once, few, many or a size class.

>TRBV20-1|many|TRBD2|TRBJ2-7
TGCAGTGCTTCTAGCGGGGCGACCTACGAGCAGTACTTC
CSASSGATYEQYF
>TRBV5-1|NA|TRBD1|TRBJ2-6
TGCGCTAGCAGCTCGCAGACAGGGGTTACTGGGGCCGACGTCCCGACTTTC
CASSSQTGVTGADVPTF
>TRBV27|many|NA|TRBJ2-3
TGTGCCAGCAGTTACGGGGATACGCAGTATTTT
CASSYGDTQYF
>TRBV6-2/TRBV6-3|NA|NA|TRBJ2-7
TGTGCCAGCAGTTACCCCGGGGGCGAGCAGTACTTC
CASSYPGGEQYF
>TRBV5-1|few|TRBD1|TRBJ2-3
TGCGCCAGCAGCTTGGGGGACAGAGAAAGGGATACGCAGTATTTT
CASSLGDRERDTQYF
>TRBV15|few|NA|TRBJ2-7
TGTGCCACCAGCAGAGAACGTGGGCGGGGCGGGAACCACGAGCAGTACTTC
CATSRERGRGGNHEQYF
>TRBV7-9|NA|NA|TRBJ2-7
TGTGCCAGCAGCCCCGCGGCCAGGCAGCGAAACTACGAGCAGTACTTC
CASSPAARQRNYEQYF
>TRBV29-1|NA|NA|TRBJ2-5
TGCAGCGTTGAAGAGGACGGGAGAGAGACCCAGTACTTC
CSVEEDGRETQYF
>TRBV7-2|NA|TRBD2|TRBJ2-7
TGTGCCAGCAGCTTAGGAGAGCTAGCGGGTTTTAGTTACGAGCAGTACTTC
CASSLGELAGFSYEQYF
>TRBV4-1|NA|NA|TRBJ2-1
TGCGCCAGCAATCCCTACCATAACTCCTACAATGAGCAGTTCTTC
CASNPYHNSYNEQFF
>TRBV2|once|NA|TRBJ2-3
TGTGCCAGCAGTGGTTATAGATCGGTAGATACGCAGTATTTT
CASSGYRSVDTQYF
>TRBV11-1|NA|NA|TRBJ2-1
TGTGCCAGCAGCACCCTCGGGACTGACAATGAGCAGTTCTTC
CASSTLGTDNEQFF
>TRBV20-1|few|NA|TRBJ2-1
TGCAGTGCTAGGCGCCGACGAAACGATGAGCAGTTCTTC
CSARRRRNDEQFF
>TRBV27|few|NA|TRBJ2-7
TGTGCCAGCAGTTTGGGTGGGGCTAGATACGAGCAGTACTTC
CASSLGGARYEQYF
>TRBV7-7|many|TRBD2|TRBJ2-7
TGTGCCAGCAGCTCGGGACTAGCGGGATCCGAGCAGTACTTC
CASSSGLAGSEQYF
>TRBV24-1|few|NA|TRBJ2-7
TGTGCCACCAGTGGCCTGAATGGCTACGAGCAGTACTTC
CATSGLNGYEQYF
>TRBV5-1|NA|TRBD2|TRBJ2-1
TGCGCCAGCAGTGCCCAAGCGGGGACCTACAATGAGCAGTTCTTC
CASSAQAGTYNEQFF
>TRBV20-1|many|NA|TRBJ2-1
TGCAGTGCTACCCGACAGGAAATCTCAGGCGATCAGTTCTTC
CSATRQEISGDQFF
>TRBV7-9|NA|NA|TRBJ1-5
TGTGCCAGCAGCGCGACAGTTAATCAGCCCCAGCATTTT
CASSATVNQPQHF
>TRBV11-2|NA|NA|TRBJ2-7
TGTGCCAGCCGCCAGAACCTCAAGAGAACCCAGTACTTC
CASRQNLKRTQYF
>TRBV7-2|few|NA|TRBJ2-7
TGTGCCAGCAGCTTAGGGAGAGAGGCCTACGAGCAGTACTTC
CASSLGREAYEQYF
>TRBV2|NA|NA|TRBJ2-4
TGTGCCAGCATGCGAACAGGAAGCTCCTACGAGCAGTACTTT
CASMRTGSSYEQYF
>TRBV2|NA|TRBD1|TRBJ2-2
TGTGCCAGCAGCGCTAGGATACCGGGACAGACCGGGGAGCTGTTTTTT
CASSARIPGQTGELFF
>TRBV3-1|NA|NA|TRBJ1-4
TGTGCCAGCAGCCAAGAGCCCTTGGACCGAGCAACTAATGAAAAACTGTTTTTT
CASSQEPLDRATNEKLFF
>TRBV2|NA|TRBD2|TRBJ2-3
TGTGCCAGCAGTGAAAATCCTAGCGGCCGCACAGATACGCAGTATTTT
CASSENPSGRTDTQYF
>TRBV20-1|NA|TRBD2|TRBJ2-1
TGCAGTGCTACGGGAGGGGGACTAGGGCAGTTCTTC
CSATGGGLGQFF
>TRBV6-2/TRBV6-3|few|NA|TRBJ2-6
TGTGCCAGCAGTTACACGTTGTCTGGGGCCAACGTCCTGACTTTC
CASSYTLSGANVLTF
>TRBV29-1|many|NA|TRBJ1-2
TGCAGCGCCAGTGTGCCCAGGGGATGGGACTATGGCTACACCTTC
CSASVPRGWDYGYTF
>TRBV5-1|NA|NA|TRBJ2-1
TGCGCCAGCAGCTTGTTGAGTGTTTCCTACAATGAGCAGTTCTTC
CASSLLSVSYNEQFF
>TRBV20-1|many|NA|TRBJ2-3
TGCAGTGCTAGTTCCGGAGGCACAGATACGCAGTATTTT
CSASSGGTDTQYF
>TRBV13|many|TRBD1|TRBJ2-3
TGTGCCAGCAGCTTTCGGGACAGGGAAGCGGATACGCAGTATTTT
CASSFRDREADTQYF
>TRBV11-3|NA|NA|TRBJ2-5
TGTGCCAGCAACTCAGGGGGGCAGGACAATGAGCAGTACTTC
CASNSGGQDNEQYF
>TRBV5-1|NA|NA|TRBJ1-5
TGCGCCAGCAGCTTGGACGGGAGCGACAATCAGCCCCAGCATTTT
CASSLDGSDNQPQHF
>TRBV18|NA|NA|TRBJ1-1
TGTGCCAGCCGAAACCCGGACGAGAACACAGAAGCTTTCTTT
CASRNPDENTEAFF
>TRBV9|NA|TRBD2|TRBJ2-1
TGTGCCAGCAGCGTAGTTCCTAGCGGGAGCTCTAATGAGCAGTTCTTC
CASSVVPSGSSNEQFF
>TRBV12-3/TRBV12-4|once|NA|TRBJ1-4
TGTGCCAGCAGTCCCCACGCTGGTAATGAAAAACGGTTTTTT
CASSPHAGNEKRFF
>TRBV7-2|few|NA|TRBJ2-7
TGTGCCAGCAGCTTAGAACGGGGCTTCCCCTACGAGCAGTACTTC
CASSLERGFPYEQYF
>TRBV12-3/TRBV12-4|few|NA|TRBJ2-5
TGTGCCAGCAGTCCCCCTTCGGGGTGGGAGGTCAATGAGCAGTACTTC
CASSPPSGWEVNEQYF
>TRBV10-3|NA|NA|TRBJ2-3
TGTGCCATCAGTGAGGGTCGGGGGAACACAGATACGCAGTATTTT
CAISEGRGNTDTQYF
>TRBV7-6|NA|NA|TRBJ2-1
TGTGCCAGCAGCCTGGGGCAGGGGACCTCCAATGAGCAGTTCTTC
CASSLGQGTSNEQFF
>TRBV6-2/TRBV6-3|few|NA|TRBJ2-7
TGTGCCAGCAGTGACGGGAACACCTACGAGCAGTACTTC
CASSDGNTYEQYF